This T cell receptor (beta chain) was profiled in a study of read filtering for tumor transcriptome and immune sequencing. Germline lookup yields CDR1 KGHDR and CDR2 SFDVKD. V trimming: 3 bases; J trimming: 5 bases; junction bases outside the gene matches: 8. The CDR3 length is 18 residues. This clonotype was counted ten times or more. The library was built from around 380 ng RNA with molecular barcoded adaptors for alpha/delta and beta/gamma chains. TCRdb re-called the reads through MiXCR, storing one row per CDR3 protein. Of about 58,000 distinct CDR3 sequences in the sample, more than 9% were seen once.

The receptor's source is a donor at least 40 years old with multiple myeloma. The sample taken for sequencing was a population of CD138-negative cells sorted from bone marrow. This chain links TRBV24-1 with TRBJ2-2, with 13 bases lining up with TRBD2. This CDR3 is CATSDPTLAGGRTGELFF. As DNA, the CDR3 is TGTGCCACCAGTGATCCGACACTAGCGGGGGGGAGAACCGGGGAGCTGTTTTTT.